These 29 T cell receptor beta chains were all obtained from the same sample, sequenced in a study of response to subunit inactivated influenza vaccine. MiXCR was run by TCRdb on the RT-PCR reads, yielding one entry per CDR3 protein. There are 500,000 to 600,000 distinct CDR3 sequences in the sample; more than 15% occur only once, and 2.5% to 3.5% lies in the top ten. The specimen was CD4+ T cells sorted from PBMCs, collected less than 30 months after vaccination. The origin of the receptors is a man between 50 and 70 years old who received an inactivated influenza vaccine.

The CDR3 DNA sequence: TGCGCCAGCACGTCTTCTAGCGGGGTTGGGGAGACCCAGTACTTC. This encodes CASTSSSGVGETQYF. This rearrangement joins TRBV5-1 to TRBJ2-5, with 9 bases fitting TRBD2. Germline-derived CDR1 and CDR2 are SGHRS and YFSETQ. This CDR3 region has 15 residues. Trimming at V came to 6 bases and at J to 5 bases, leaving 11 bases not matched to a gene.

This clonotype has more than one count but fewer than ten. This chain links TRBV20-1 with TRBJ2-1, with TRBD2 matching 9 bases. The length of the CDR3 is 16 residues. Trimming cost V 0 bases and J 5 bases; bases outside gene matches: 8. Germline CDR1 is DFQATT and CDR2 is SNEGSKA (reference sequence). In DNA, the CDR3 is TGCAGTGCTAGAGACTTTAGCGGGAGTTTTCACAATGAGCAGTTCTTC. It translates to CSARDFSGSFHNEQFF.

This chain links TRBV6-1 with TRBJ1-5; TRBD1 is a possible D gene (5 bases). V was shortened by 4 bases and J by 6 bases, with 16 bases between the two germline ends. Germline-derived CDR1 and CDR2 are MNHNS and SASEGT. There are 15 residues in the CDR3. CDR3 DNA sequence: TGTGCCAGCAGTGGGGACTTAGGGATAGGTCAGCCCCAGCATTTT. Its protein is CASSGDLGIGQPQHF.

This clonotype was seen only a few times. The rearrangement uses TRBV19 and TRBJ2-7, with 7 nucleotides matching TRBD2. Germline-derived CDR1 and CDR2 are LNHDA and SQIVND (reference sequence). Trimming removed 3 bases from V and 4 bases from J; junction bases left unmatched: 9. The length of the CDR3 is 15 residues. The CDR3 region is CASSIGSSGPYEQYF. The CDR3, as DNA: TGTGCCAGTAGTATTGGGAGTAGCGGGCCTTACGAGCAGTACTTC.

Only a few counts were recorded for this clonotype. The V and J genes are TRBV29-1 and TRBJ1-1; TRBD1 is a possible D gene (6 bases). CDR1 and CDR2 (germline): SQVTM, ANQGSEA. CDR3 size: 12 residues. Trimming took off 6 bases at V and 4 bases at J, with 12 bases between the two ends. The CDR3 DNA sequence: TGCAGCGTGACTCAGGGGTCCACTGAAGCTTTCTTT. Its translation is CSVTQGSTEAFF.

The chain links TRBV7-2 to TRBJ1-1; D remains unclear. The germline V and J ends were trimmed by 4 bases and 5 bases, with 11 bases remaining between them. Germline V gene data show CDR1 as SGHTA and CDR2 as FQGNSA. The CDR3 has 13 amino acids. CDR3 sequence: CASSSQPGTEAFF. The CDR3 region has the DNA TGTGCCAGCAGCTCTCAGCCGGGTACTGAAGCTTTCTTT.

The chain carries TRBV20-1 and TRBJ2-7; TRBD2 matches at 8 bases. The germline gives CDR1 DFQATT, CDR2 SNEGSKA (reference sequence). V was pared by 5 bases and J by 0 bases, with 9 bases of the junction left unmatched. CDR3 size: 15 residues. The CDR3 loop is CSAGRRGAYSYEQYF. The CDR3 nucleotides read TGCAGTGCTGGGAGGCGGGGGGCCTACTCCTACGAGCAGTACTTC.

V and J are TRBV20-1 and TRBJ1-5; 7 nucleotides match TRBD1. Germline-derived CDR1 and CDR2 are DFQATT and SNEGSKA (reference sequence). The CDR3 is made up of 14 amino acids. With 3 bases clipped from V and 3 bases from J, the junction kept 5 bases outside the gene matches. This CDR3 is CSARGTDHNQPQHF. In DNA form, the CDR3 reads TGCAGTGCTAGGGGGACAGACCACAATCAGCCCCAGCATTTT.

This chain joins TRBV12-3 or TRBV12-4 and TRBJ2-1; TRBD2 is a possible D gene (6 bases). Trimming removed 7 bases at V and 8 bases at J, with 12 bases between. This CDR3 region has 12 residues. DNA for the CDR3: TGTGCCAGCACGCAAACTAGCCATGAGCAGTTCTTC. Translated, it gives CASTQTSHEQFF.

The V and J genes are TRBV5-1 and TRBJ2-7; 11 nucleotides align to TRBD2. The CDR3 sequence is 15 residues long. Germline V gene data show CDR1 as SGHRS and CDR2 as YFSETQ. The V gene end was trimmed by 4 bases and the J gene end by 7 bases; junction bases not matched to a gene: 10. CDR3 bases: TGCGCCAGCAGCGCCGGATTGGGACTAGCGGAAGAGCAGTACTTC. This sequence encodes CASSAGLGLAEEQYF.

This clonotype was observed a few times. The J gene is TRBJ1-2, the V gene TRBV29-1; a possible D gene is TRBD1 (6 bases). The CDR3 loop spans 13 amino acids. CDR1 is SQVTM, CDR2 ANQGSEA, per germline. With 6 bases removed from V and 3 bases from J, the gap between germline ends came to 14 bases. CDR3 DNA sequence: TGCAGCGTCGGACCGACAGGCTACTATGGCTACACCTTC. This gives the protein CSVGPTGYYGYTF.

This chain connects TRBV15 to TRBJ2-7; possibly TRBD1 for D (6 bases). Germline V gene lookup returns CDR1 LNHNV and CDR2 YYDKDF (reference sequence). The CDR3 runs to 17 residues. Trimming removed 0 bases from V and 4 bases from J, with 19 bases in between. The CDR3 DNA sequence: TGTGCCACCAGCAGAGAACGGGGACACCAGGTGATGTACGAGCAGTACTTC. This encodes CATSRERGHQVMYEQYF.

This clonotype was counted many times. The chain recombines TRBV29-1 with TRBJ2-1; D remains ambiguous. Trimming cost V 7 bases and J 10 bases, with 11 bases left between them. Germline V gene sequence: CDR1 SQVTM, CDR2 ANQGSEA. The CDR3 sequence is 10 residues long. CDR3 DNA: TGCAGCGGGGGATTCGAGGAGCAGTTCTTC. Protein product: CSGGFEEQFF.

This clonotype was seen a handful of times. J is TRBJ1-1 and V is TRBV3-1; D may be TRBD1 (6 bases). Germline lookup yields CDR1 LGHDT and CDR2 YNNKEL (reference sequence). Between the trimmed V and J ends, which lost 1 base and 1 base, there was a span of 10 bases. This CDR3 has 15 amino acids. As DNA, the CDR3 is TGTGCCAGCAGCCAAGTAGGGGACAAGAACACTGAAGCTTTCTTT. Amino acids: CASSQVGDKNTEAFF.

The chain has TRBV5-5 and TRBJ2-2; TRBD1 agrees at 9 bases. The CDR3 spans 16 residues. CDR1 and CDR2 from the germline V gene are SGHKS and YYEKEE (reference sequence). V shed 2 bases, J shed 0 bases, and the junction held 2 bases outside the gene matches. CDR3 amino acids: CASSFRTGANTGELFF. In DNA, the CDR3 is TGTGCCAGCAGCTTCCGGACAGGGGCGAACACCGGGGAGCTGTTTTTT.

This rearrangement joins TRBV5-1 to TRBJ1-1; D possibly corresponds to TRBD1 (6 bases). Looked up from germline, CDR1 is SGHRS and CDR2 is YFSETQ. Deletions cut 0 bases from V and 8 bases from J, with 14 bases between. The CDR3 spans 14 residues. The CDR3 region has the DNA TGCGCCAGCAGCTTGGCTGGTAGGACAGTAGAAGCTTTCTTT. Protein sequence: CASSLAGRTVEAFF. Variable domain in full (rest from reference TRBV5-1 and TRBJ1-1): KAGVTQTPRYLIKTRGQQVTLSCSPISGHRSVSWYQQTPGQGLQFLFEYFSETQRNKGNFPGRFSGRQFSNSRSEMNVSTLELGDSALYLCASSLAGRTVEAFFGQGTRLTVV.

In its sample, this clonotype was seen a few times. This sequence joins TRBV24-1 and TRBJ1-1; D perhaps matches TRBD1 (5 bases). CDR1 and CDR2 from the germline V gene are KGHDR and SFDVKD. The length of the CDR3 is 15 residues. Trimming cost V 4 bases and J 5 bases, with 16 bases left between them. CDR3 nucleotide sequence: TGTGCCACCAGTGACCCCTCTAGGGGAGGAACTGAAGCTTTCTTT. Translated, it gives CATSDPSRGGTEAFF.

The genes are TRBV20-1 and TRBJ2-2; D might be TRBD1 (7 bases). Germline CDR1 is DFQATT and CDR2 is SNEGSKA (reference sequence). Trimming removed 0 bases at V and 0 bases at J, with 14 bases between. This CDR3 is built from 17 residues. DNA of the CDR3: TGCAGTGCTAGAGATCGCAGGGGGGATGCGAACACCGGGGAGCTGTTTTTT. This encodes CSARDRRGDANTGELFF.

The V and J genes are TRBV29-1 and TRBJ1-1; D is undetermined. This CDR3 has 10 amino acids. CDR1 is SQVTM, CDR2 ANQGSEA, per germline. Trimming removed 6 bases from V and 7 bases from J, with 9 bases in between. CDR3 residues: CSVYYIEAFF. The CDR3 region has the DNA TGCAGCGTGTACTACATTGAAGCTTTCTTT.

CDR3 sequence reads: CSGQLGLKEAFF. CDR3 nucleotides: TGCAGCGGACAATTGGGGCTAAAGGAAGCTTTCTTT. The chain joins TRBV29-1 to TRBJ1-1; a weak D match, TRBD1 (5 bases). This CDR3 comprises 12 residues. Trimming shortened V by 7 bases and J by 8 bases, and 17 bases separated the two germline ends. CDR1 is SQVTM, CDR2 ANQGSEA, per germline. Using reference TRBV29-1 and TRBJ1-1 for the parts outside the CDR3, the full variable domain is SAVISQKPSRDICQRGTSLTIQCQVDSQVTMMFWYRQQPGQSLTLIATANQGSEATYESGFVIDKFPISRPNLTFSTLTVSNMSPEDSSIYLCSGQLGLKEAFFGQGTRLTVV.

This clonotype was recorded many times. CDR3 sequence (DNA): TGTGCCAGCAGCGTAGATCGGGGCACAGATACGCAGTATTTT. It specifies CASSVDRGTDTQYF. This chain uses TRBV9 with TRBJ2-3; D not certain. This CDR3 is 14 amino acids long. CDR1 and CDR2 from the germline V gene are SGDLS and YYNGEE. Between the trimmed V and J ends, which lost 0 bases and 1 base, there was a span of 6 bases.

This clonotype was counted between two and nine times. The J gene is TRBJ1-2, the V gene TRBV6-5; tentative D call: TRBD1 (5 bases). The CDR3 loop spans 17 amino acids. V lost 0 bases, J lost 1 base, and 15 bases lay in between. CDR1 is MNHEY, CDR2 SVGAGI, per germline. The chain's CDR3 is CASSYSYDSSFNYGYTF. The DNA for the CDR3 is TGTGCCAGCAGTTACTCGTACGACAGTTCGTTTAACTATGGCTACACCTTC.

The V call is TRBV12-3 or TRBV12-4, the J call TRBJ1-1; D gene ambiguous. CDR3 length: 16 residues. Trimming shortened V by 7 bases and J by 0 bases, and 18 bases separated the two germline ends. The CDR3 sequence is CASNTKAQAMNTEAFF. DNA of the CDR3: TGTGCCAGCAATACCAAGGCCCAGGCAATGAACACTGAAGCTTTCTTT.

The chain joins TRBV3-1 to TRBJ2-3; D is perhaps TRBD1 or TRBD2 (5 bases each). Looked up from germline, CDR1 is LGHDT and CDR2 is YNNKEL (reference sequence). Trimming stripped 2 bases from V and 3 bases from J, with 9 bases between. CDR3 length equals 14 residues. The CDR3 DNA sequence: TGTGCCAGCAGCCAACGGGGCCCAACAGATACGCAGTATTTT. Its protein is CASSQRGPTDTQYF.

The rearrangement links TRBV18 to TRBJ1-1, with D hard to call. V was cut by 2 bases and J by 0 bases, with 13 bases left in between. This CDR3 is built from 16 residues. The V gene's germline CDR1 is KGHSH and CDR2 LQKENI. CDR3 sequence: CASSPIYAGMNTEAFF. CDR3 DNA: TGTGCCAGCTCACCAATATATGCCGGGATGAACACTGAAGCTTTCTTT.

This clonotype was counted a few times. The rearrangement uses TRBV6-1 and TRBJ2-4; D not certain. Trimming took 0 bases from V and 8 from J, leaving 5 bases between them. CDR1 and CDR2 from the germline V gene are MNHNS and SASEGT. The CDR3 spans 12 residues. For the CDR3, the DNA is TGTGCCAGCAGTGAAGCGCTAGACATTCAGTACTTC. Amino acid sequence: CASSEALDIQYF.

J is TRBJ2-6 and V is TRBV28, with a weak D call TRBD2 (5 bases). The V gene's germline CDR1 is MDHEN and CDR2 SYDVKM. The V end lost 5 bases, the J end lost 0 bases, and 20 bases lay between the germline ends. This CDR3 has 19 residues. CDR3 sequence: CASSTLGWERSSGANVLTF. The DNA for the CDR3 is TGTGCCAGCAGTACCCTCGGCTGGGAGCGGTCCTCTGGGGCCAACGTCCTGACTTTC.

This chain uses TRBV6-2 or TRBV6-3 with TRBJ2-2; tentatively, D is TRBD1 or TRBD2 (5 bases each). The CDR3 contains 16 residues. Per germline, CDR1 MNHEY and CDR2 SVGEGT. The V end lost 7 bases, the J end lost 4 bases, and 19 bases lay between the germline ends. The CDR3 region is CASTNPPGRLTGELFF. CDR3 bases: TGTGCCAGCACCAACCCTCCGGGGCGCCTCACCGGGGAGCTGTTTTTT.

The genes are TRBV18 and TRBJ2-3; 8 nucleotides match TRBD2. The CDR3 runs to 18 residues. Germline assignment: CDR1 KGHSH and CDR2 LQKENI. The V gene end was trimmed by 4 bases and the J gene end by 0 bases; junction bases not matched to a gene: 12. The CDR3 loop reads CASSRTGTSFSSTDTQYF. CDR3 DNA sequence: TGTGCCAGCTCACGAACCGGGACTAGTTTCTCTAGCACAGATACGCAGTATTTT.